The sequence of this TCR beta chain was determined in a study of T cell changes during pregnancy in multiple sclerosis. The CDR3 covers 15 residues. Germline V gene data show CDR1 as LNHDA and CDR2 as SQIVND (reference sequence). With 6 bases removed from V and 5 bases from J, the gap between germline ends came to 14 bases. Clones were sequenced by immunoSEQ multiplex PCR, and TCRdb holds only the in-frame ones, with some missing. The sample lists over 30,000 clones; 91% were seen once. The sequence derives from a female donor in good health, enrolled as a control in a pregnancy study. The source material was CD4+ T cells from peripheral blood mononuclear cells, sampled in the third trimester of pregnancy. The chain combines TRBV19 with TRBJ1-6, with D maybe TRBD1 (5 bases). CDR3 nucleotide sequence: TGTGCCAGTAGGACGGGGGGGACGGATAATTCACCCCTCCACTTT. This encodes CASRTGGTDNSPLHF.